This T cell receptor beta chain was recorded in a study of control samples from healthy donors and cancer patients (TCRdb year 2020). As regards this clone: The antigen it recognizes is unknown. No quality values exist for individual bases; no much larger clone is one base distant.

V ends up 6 bases short and J 2 bases short, with an unmatched junction base count of 15. Including the terminal cysteine and phenylalanine, the CDR3 comprises 18 residues. The only DNA kept is the CDR3, 54 bases in frame from the first base. Based on the germline V gene, the CDR1 and CDR2 sequences are MDHEN and SYDVKM. The library was made by the immunoSEQ multiplex PCR assay. TCRdb retrieved this table from immuneACCESS and kept in-frame rearrangements only. Not all clones are present; in checked studies, unresolved V genes account for under half, and no reason is known for the remainder. Within this sample are 80,000 to 100,000 clones, with roughly 92% of them counted one time only. Around 2.8% of the sample belongs to the ten largest clones.

The rearranged chain carries TRBV28 and TRBJ1-3; TRBD1 matches 8 bases in the middle. This TCR came from a human donor in good health. The donor label of this sample is uncertain. The sequenced material came from blood. The CDR3 sequence is CASSRVFQQGATGNTIYF. The DNA sequence is given as TGTGCCAGCAGCCGAGTTTTCCAGCAGGGGGCGACTGGAAACACCATATATTTT.